The entry below describes one TCR beta chain. The antigen is not known. This specimen belongs to a study of cytomegalovirus exposure and HLA in healthy donors. Whole-study findings and limits: One variant, a missense change in DCLRE1C, was linked in a later analysis to TCR beta V- and J-gene trimming.

The PCR had 60 Vbeta and 13 Jbeta primers. Per the original methods: Around 10 million of the 80 million or so unique TCR beta chains counted in a later analysis were shared. The repertoire was sequenced with immunoSEQ multiplex PCR; TCRdb's copy has only in-frame clones and lacks some. V and J calls plus clone size are reproduced from that table; the DNA served to infer D and trimming. The sample has around 70,000 clones; about 75% are singletons. Trimming shortened V by 5 bases and J by 7 bases, and 15 bases separated the two germline ends. Germline CDR1 and CDR2: SGHNT and YYREEE (reference sequence). This CDR3 spans 14 amino acids. Healthy bone marrow donors formed the donor group. Donors likely had unrecorded immune exposures despite being nominally healthy when sampled.

This receptor was identified in a man in his sixties in good health and CMV-seropositive. This chain joins TRBV5-4 and TRBJ1-4; D unresolved. Sequenced sample: PBMCs. The DNA of the CDR3 is TGTGCCAGCAGTAAAGCGGGTTTTAGTGAAAAACTGTTTTTT. Translated, it gives CASSKAGFSEKLFF.